The 26 T cell receptor beta chains listed next were all sequenced from one sample in a study of blood T cell repertoires in COVID-19. TCRdb's copy holds only in-frame clones and misses some; the assay was immunoSEQ multiplex PCR. Among a few hundred thousand clones, around nine tenths were seen once, and the ten largest hold roughly 1.2%. The material sequenced was PBMCs or T cells enriched from blood (not recorded which). The receptors stem from a young woman who had recovered from COVID-19.

This rearrangement joins TRBV6-5 to TRBJ2-7; 10 nucleotides agree with TRBD1. Germline CDR1 is MNHEY and CDR2 is SVGAGI. The CDR3 totals 15 residues. Trimming removed 8 bases from V and 6 bases from J; junction bases left unmatched: 13. CDR3 bases: TGTGCCAGCTACTCCCGGGACAGGGGATATGGCGAGCAGTACTTC. This sequence encodes CASYSRDRGYGEQYF.

This clone has a handful of counts. This chain connects TRBV5-1 to TRBJ1-3; TRBD1 might be the D (6 bases). The V gene lost 2 bases and the J gene lost 3 bases, with 9 bases spanning the gap. The germline CDR1 and CDR2 sequences are SGHRS and YFSETQ. The CDR3 contains 14 residues. CDR3 sequence (DNA): TGCGCCAGCAGCTTACAGGGTAATGGAAACACCATATATTTT. Protein product: CASSLQGNGNTIYF.

The chain is built from TRBV12-5 and TRBJ1-1; 11 bases are a match to TRBD1. The CDR3 covers 17 residues. V was pared by 1 base and J by 1 base, with 5 bases of the junction left unmatched. Germline CDR1 LGHNT, CDR2 FRNRAP. The CDR3 spells CASGLGDRGTKNTEAFF. The CDR3 DNA follows: TGTGCTAGTGGTTTGGGGGACAGGGGGACAAAGAACACTGAAGCTTTCTTT.

This rearrangement joins TRBV2 to TRBJ2-7; 7 bases are a match to TRBD1. This CDR3 comprises 15 residues. In germline, CDR1 is SNHLY, CDR2 FYNNEI. The V gene end was trimmed by 7 bases and the J gene end by 2 bases; junction bases not matched to a gene: 11. Written as DNA, the CDR3 is TGTGCCAGCACTTCAGGAGAAGGGGGCACCTACGAGCAGTACTTC. Protein product: CASTSGEGGTYEQYF.

The chain is built from TRBV7-3 and TRBJ1-2; no firm D call. The V end lost 1 base, the J end lost 2 bases, and 14 bases lay between the germline ends. The germline V gene encodes CDR1 SGHTA and CDR2 FQGTGA. There are 16 residues in the CDR3. The DNA of the CDR3 is TGTGCCAGCAGCTTAAGACCCGGCAGGCCGAACTATGGCTACACCTTC. Protein sequence: CASSLRPGRPNYGYTF. Variable domain in full (rest from reference TRBV7-3 and TRBJ1-2): GAGVSQTPSNKVTEKGKYVELRCDPISGHTALYWYRQSLGQGPEFLIYFQGTGAADDSGLPNDRFFAVRPEGSVSTLKIQRTERGDSAVYLCASSLRPGRPNYGYTFGSGTRLTVV.

The chain recombines TRBV6-5 with TRBJ1-2, with a tentative D call TRBD1 (5 bases). The CDR3 runs to 15 residues. V lost 1 base and J lost 0, with 9 bases in between. Germline V CDR1 and CDR2: MNHEY, SVGAGI. CDR3 bases: TGTGCCAGCAGTTACTTTGGGGGGGCTAACTATGGCTACACCTTC. Residues: CASSYFGGANYGYTF.

The V gene is TRBV12-2, the J gene TRBJ2-2; the table names TRBD2, a call not compared with the DNA. TRBV12-2 is listed as a pseudogene. The length of the CDR3 is 13 residues. CDR3 region: CASRLRETGELFF. The CDR3 DNA follows: TGTGCAAGTCGCTTGAGGGAGACCGGGGAGCTGTTTTTT.

The chain employs TRBV15 and TRBJ2-5; tentatively, D is TRBD2 (6 bases). Trimming removed 2 bases at V and 3 bases at J, with 13 bases between. Germline-derived CDR1 and CDR2 are LNHNV and YYDKDF (reference sequence). This CDR3 contains 15 residues. For the CDR3, the DNA is TGTGCCACCAGCAGAACAAAGGGGAGGAAAGAGACCCAGTACTTC. Protein sequence: CATSRTKGRKETQYF. The full variable domain, completed using reference TRBV15 and TRBJ2-5, is DAMVIQNPRYQVTQFGKPVTLSCSQTLNHNVMYWYQQKSSQAPKLLFHYYDKDFNNEADTPDNFQSRRPNTSFCFLDIRSPGLGDTAMYLCATSRTKGRKETQYFGPGTRLLVL.

The chain recombines TRBV5-1 with TRBJ2-3; 8 bases align to TRBD1. CDR3 size: 18 residues. V was pared by 0 bases and J by 2 bases, with 11 bases of the junction left unmatched. The V gene's germline CDR1 is SGHRS and CDR2 YFSETQ. This CDR3 is CASSLVNGPGGPTDTQYF. The CDR3 nucleotides read TGCGCCAGCAGCTTGGTAAACGGACCAGGGGGCCCCACAGATACGCAGTATTTT.

The chain carries TRBV30 and TRBJ1-5; TRBD1 matches at 7 bases. V shed 5 bases and J 2 bases; nucleotides not matched to a gene: 9. CDR1 and CDR2 from the germline V gene are GTSNPN and SVGIG (reference sequence). The CDR3 consists of 15 residues. The CDR3 spells CAWGTGDLGNQPQHF. CDR3 bases: TGTGCCTGGGGTACAGGGGATTTGGGCAATCAGCCCCAGCATTTT.

The CDR3 coding sequence is TGTGCCAGCAGGAGTCCCGGACTTTACCCACTAGCGGGGGAGGCAGAGACCCAGTACTTC. It translates to CASRSPGLYPLAGEAETQYF. The chain couples TRBV28 to TRBJ2-5, with TRBD2 matching over 11 bases. In germline, CDR1 is MDHEN, CDR2 SYDVKM. V was clipped by 6 bases and J by 4 bases; unmatched bases: 22. The CDR3 has 20 amino acids.

This clone showed up just once. V and J are TRBV11-2 and TRBJ2-2; TRBD2 aligns across 11 bases. This CDR3 has 19 residues. J was trimmed by 5 bases and V by 1 base; bases with no gene match: 12. The germline CDR1 and CDR2 sequences are SGHAT and FQNNGV. DNA of the CDR3: TGTGCCAGCAGCTTAGTTGGCCTAGCGGGGGGAAGATATACCGGGGAGCTGTTTTTT. This translates into CASSLVGLAGGRYTGELFF.

The chain employs TRBV4-1 and TRBJ1-1; TRBD1 matches at 11 bases. Germline V gene data show CDR1 as MGHRA and CDR2 as YSYEKL. V shed 3 bases, J shed 5 bases, and the junction held 8 bases outside the gene matches. This CDR3 region has 16 residues. CDR3 region: CASSQGAGQGGTEAFF. CDR3 nucleotide sequence: TGCGCCAGCAGCCAGGGAGCGGGACAGGGGGGGACTGAAGCTTTCTTT.

The chain couples TRBV19 to TRBJ2-7, with D unresolved. Trimming took 1 base from V and 3 from J, leaving 7 bases between them. The V gene's germline CDR1 is LNHDA and CDR2 SQIVND (reference sequence). The CDR3 has 13 amino acids. The CDR3 sequence: CASSIGESYEQYF. DNA of the CDR3: TGTGCCAGTAGTATAGGAGAAAGCTACGAGCAGTACTTC.

V is TRBV6-5 and J is TRBJ1-5, with D tentatively TRBD1 (6 bases). With 11 bases removed from V and 4 bases from J, the gap between germline ends came to 15 bases. The CDR3 runs to 13 residues. CDR1 is MNHEY and CDR2 is SVGAGI in the germline V gene. The CDR3 protein is CAHGTLKNQPQHF. The CDR3 coding sequence is TGTGCCCACGGGACACTTAAAAATCAGCCCCAGCATTTT.

This chain uses TRBV5-1 with TRBJ2-2, with D possibly matching TRBD1 (5 bases). Per germline, CDR1 SGHRS and CDR2 YFSETQ. The CDR3 loop spans 15 amino acids. Trimming shortened V by 0 bases and J by 4 bases, and 10 bases separated the two germline ends. CDR3 nucleotide sequence: TGCGCCAGCAGCTTGGAACAGGATCCCACCGGGGAGCTGTTTTTT. Its protein product is CASSLEQDPTGELFF.

The rearrangement links TRBV2 to TRBJ2-7, with 7 bases aligning to TRBD1. CDR3 length: 12 amino acids. The V segment lost 4 bases and the J segment 5 bases; nucleotides outside the gene matches: 2. Germline lookup yields CDR1 SNHLY and CDR2 FYNNEI. CDR3 in amino acids: CASSVDRDEQYF. In nucleotides, the CDR3 is TGTGCCAGCAGTGTCGACAGGGACGAGCAGTACTTC.

This clone showed up just a few times. The V gene is TRBV7-6, the J gene TRBJ1-5, with unresolved D. The CDR3 loop spans 14 amino acids. The ends were cut back, 1 base at V and 6 bases at J, with 10 bases in the middle. Germline CDR1 SGHVS, CDR2 FNYEAQ. CDR3 nucleotides: TGTGCCAGCAGCTTAGGGGCGGGCCTTCAGCCCCAGCATTTT. Residues: CASSLGAGLQPQHF.

The chain has TRBV27 and TRBJ2-1; 8 nucleotides line up with TRBD1. The V gene end was trimmed by 5 bases and the J gene end by 6 bases; junction bases not matched to a gene: 12. CDR1 MNHEY and CDR2 SMNVEV come from the germline V gene (reference sequence). The CDR3 covers 16 residues. The DNA for the CDR3 is TGTGCCAGCAGTCCGCCAGGGGGCCTTGTCTCCAATGAGCAGTTCTTC. Protein sequence: CASSPPGGLVSNEQFF.

The chain has TRBV19 and TRBJ1-3, with 8 bases identical to TRBD1. The CDR3 spans 16 residues. V lost 5 bases to trimming and J lost 3 bases; unmatched junction nucleotides: 9. Per the germline V gene, CDR1 is LNHDA and CDR2 is SQIVND (reference sequence). The CDR3 nucleotides are TGTGCCAGTAGTCCCTCGGACAGGGTCTTTGGAAACACCATATATTTT. This codes for CASSPSDRVFGNTIYF. The full variable domain, its missing parts supplied by reference TRBV19 and TRBJ1-3, is DGGITQSPKYLFRKEGQNVTLSCEQNLNHDAMYWYRQDPGQGLRLIYYSQIVNDFQKGDIAEGYSVSREKKESFPLTVTSAQKNPTAFYLCASSPSDRVFGNTIYFGEGSWLTVV.

The V call is TRBV4-1, the J call TRBJ1-5; tentatively, D is TRBD1 (5 bases). The CDR3 contains 14 residues. Germline V gives CDR1 MGHRA, CDR2 YSYEKL. V shed 0 bases and J shed 6 bases, with 9 bases lying between them. This CDR3 reads CASSQDLGPQPQHF. The CDR3 bases are TGCGCCAGCAGCCAAGATTTGGGGCCTCAGCCCCAGCATTTT.

The CDR3 sequence is CASRLILTLGQGRNYGYTF. CDR3 coding DNA: TGTGCAAGTCGCTTAATTCTTACCCTCGGACAGGGGCGTAACTATGGCTACACCTTC. The rearrangement links TRBV12-2 to TRBJ1-2; the table's TRBD1 call for D was not verified on the DNA. TRBV12-2 is reported as a pseudogene. This CDR3 region has 19 residues.

The chain links TRBV11-1 to TRBJ2-7; D might be TRBD1 (6 bases). Trimming pared 1 base from V and 1 base from J, leaving 11 bases between. There are 15 residues in the CDR3. Germline V gene sequence: CDR1 SGHAT, CDR2 FQDESV (reference sequence). CDR3 nucleotides: TGTGCCAGCAGCTTAGGGACAGCCTATTCCTACGAGCAGTACTTC. Translation gives CASSLGTAYSYEQYF.

V usage is TRBV7-2 and J usage is TRBJ2-7; D perhaps matches TRBD1 (6 bases). This CDR3 has 15 amino acids. The V end was cut by 5 bases, the J end by 3 bases, with 17 bases between. The V gene's germline CDR1 is SGHTA and CDR2 FQGNSA. As DNA, the CDR3 is TGTGCCAGCAGCCCGTTCGATTCGGACAGCTACGAGCAGTACTTC. Its protein product is CASSPFDSDSYEQYF.

This clone is a singleton in its sample. The chain joins TRBV10-1 to TRBJ2-7, with D possibly matching TRBD2 (5 bases). CDR1 is WNHNN, CDR2 SYGVQD, per germline (reference sequence). V dropped 6 bases and J dropped 2 bases, with 11 bases sitting between them. The CDR3 totals 13 residues. The CDR3 sequence is CASRTGLPYEQYF. In DNA, the CDR3 is TGCGCCAGCAGGACTGGACTGCCCTACGAGCAGTACTTC.

This sequence joins TRBV6-1 and TRBJ1-6, with 12 bases lining up with TRBD1. The CDR3 is 17 amino acids. Unmatched junction bases numbered 7, after V lost 0 bases and J lost 10 bases. Germline V CDR1 and CDR2: MNHNS, SASEGT. In nucleotides, the CDR3 is TGTGCCAGCAGTGAAGCCGGGACAGGGGGCAATAGGTCACCCCTCCACTTT. This codes for CASSEAGTGGNRSPLHF.